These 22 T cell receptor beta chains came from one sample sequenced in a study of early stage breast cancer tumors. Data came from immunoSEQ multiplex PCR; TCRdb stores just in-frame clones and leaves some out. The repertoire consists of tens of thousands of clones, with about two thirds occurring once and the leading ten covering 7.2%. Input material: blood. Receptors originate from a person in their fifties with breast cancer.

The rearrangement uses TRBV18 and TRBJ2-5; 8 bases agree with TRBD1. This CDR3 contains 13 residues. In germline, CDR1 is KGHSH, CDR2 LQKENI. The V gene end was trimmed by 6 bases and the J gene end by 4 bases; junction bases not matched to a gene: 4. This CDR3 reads CASSPGQGETQYF. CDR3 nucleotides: TGTGCCAGCTCTCCCGGACAGGGAGAGACCCAGTACTTC.

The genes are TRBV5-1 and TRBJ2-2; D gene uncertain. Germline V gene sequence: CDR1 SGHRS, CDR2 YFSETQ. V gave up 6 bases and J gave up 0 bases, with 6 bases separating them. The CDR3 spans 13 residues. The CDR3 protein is CASTPANTGELFF. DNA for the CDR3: TGCGCCAGCACGCCGGCGAACACCGGGGAGCTGTTTTTT.

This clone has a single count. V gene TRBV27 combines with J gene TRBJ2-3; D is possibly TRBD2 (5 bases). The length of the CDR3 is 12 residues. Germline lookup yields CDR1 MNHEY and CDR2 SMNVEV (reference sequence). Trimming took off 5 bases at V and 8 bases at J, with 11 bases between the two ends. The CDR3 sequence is CASSEGSGTQYF. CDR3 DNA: TGTGCCAGCAGTGAGGGAAGCGGTACGCAGTATTTT.

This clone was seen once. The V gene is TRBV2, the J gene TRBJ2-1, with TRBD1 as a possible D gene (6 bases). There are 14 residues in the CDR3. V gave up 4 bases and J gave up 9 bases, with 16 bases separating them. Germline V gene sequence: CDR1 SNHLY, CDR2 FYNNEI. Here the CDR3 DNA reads TGTGCCAGCAGTGCCCTGTGGGGGCCGCGTGAGCAGTTCTTC. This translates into CASSALWGPREQFF.

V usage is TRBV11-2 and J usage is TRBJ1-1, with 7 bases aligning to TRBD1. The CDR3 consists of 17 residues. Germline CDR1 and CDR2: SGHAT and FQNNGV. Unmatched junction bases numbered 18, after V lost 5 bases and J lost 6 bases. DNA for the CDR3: TGTGCCAGCAGCATCAGGCGGACAGGTACCCATCTGCCTGAAGCTTTCTTT. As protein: CASSIRRTGTHLPEAFF.

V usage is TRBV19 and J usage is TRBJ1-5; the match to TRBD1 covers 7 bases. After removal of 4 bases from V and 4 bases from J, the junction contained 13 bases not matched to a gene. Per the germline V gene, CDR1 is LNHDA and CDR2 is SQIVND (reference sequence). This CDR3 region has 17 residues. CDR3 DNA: TGTGCCAGTAGTAAAGCCCCGGGACAGCCCTCTAATCAGCCCCAGCATTTT. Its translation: CASSKAPGQPSNQPQHF.

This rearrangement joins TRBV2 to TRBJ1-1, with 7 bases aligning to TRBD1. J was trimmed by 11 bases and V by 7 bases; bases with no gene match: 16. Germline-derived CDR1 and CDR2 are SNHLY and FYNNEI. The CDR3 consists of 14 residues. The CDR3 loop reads CASNLEGAGAGAFF. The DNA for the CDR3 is TGTGCCAGCAACCTGGAGGGGGCTGGGGCTGGCGCTTTCTTT.

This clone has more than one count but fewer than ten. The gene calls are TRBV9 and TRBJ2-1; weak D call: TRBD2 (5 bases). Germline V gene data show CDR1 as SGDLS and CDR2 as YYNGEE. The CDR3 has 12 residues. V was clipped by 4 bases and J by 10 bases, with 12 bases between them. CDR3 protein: CASSFDRGEQFF. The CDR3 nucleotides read TGTGCCAGCAGCTTCGATAGAGGGGAGCAGTTCTTC.

The CDR3 loop reads CASSLDRAETQYF. The DNA for the CDR3 is TGCGCCAGCAGCTTGGACAGGGCGGAGACCCAGTACTTC. The chain employs TRBV5-1 and TRBJ2-5; a possible D gene is TRBD1 (6 bases). The CDR3 is 13 amino acids. CDR1 and CDR2 from the germline V gene are SGHRS and YFSETQ. The V gene lost 0 bases and the J gene lost 5 bases, with 8 bases spanning the gap.

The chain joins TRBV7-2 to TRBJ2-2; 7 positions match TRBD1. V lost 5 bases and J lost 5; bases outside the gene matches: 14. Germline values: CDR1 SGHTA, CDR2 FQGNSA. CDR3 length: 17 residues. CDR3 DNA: TGTGCCAGCAGCCAACCCGAGGTGACAGGGTGGACCGGGGAGCTGTTTTTT. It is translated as CASSQPEVTGWTGELFF.

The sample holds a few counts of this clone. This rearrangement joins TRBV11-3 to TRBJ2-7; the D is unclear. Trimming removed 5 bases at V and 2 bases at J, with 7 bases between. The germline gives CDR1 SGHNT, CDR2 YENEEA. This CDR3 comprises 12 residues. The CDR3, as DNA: TGTGCCAGCAGCCCCAGGACCTACGAGCAGTACTTC. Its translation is CASSPRTYEQYF.

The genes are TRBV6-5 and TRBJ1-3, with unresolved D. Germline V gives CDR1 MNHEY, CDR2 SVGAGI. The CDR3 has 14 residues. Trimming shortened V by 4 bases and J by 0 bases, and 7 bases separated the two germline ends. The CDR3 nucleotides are TGTGCCAGCAGTTTGACACCCTCTGGAAACACCATATATTTT. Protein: CASSLTPSGNTIYF.

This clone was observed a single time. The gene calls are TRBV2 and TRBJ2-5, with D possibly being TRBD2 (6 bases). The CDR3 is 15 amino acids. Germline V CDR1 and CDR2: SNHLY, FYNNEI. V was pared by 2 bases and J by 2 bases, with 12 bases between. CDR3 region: CASSEQVAAQETQYF. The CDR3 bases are TGTGCCAGCAGTGAACAGGTAGCGGCACAAGAGACCCAGTACTTC. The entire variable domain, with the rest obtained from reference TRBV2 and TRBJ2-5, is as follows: EPEVTQTPSHQVTQMGQEVILRCVPISNHLYFYWYRQILGQKVEFLVSFYNNEISEKSEIFDDQFSVERPDGSNFTLKIRSTKLEDSAMYFCASSEQVAAQETQYFGPGTRLLVL.

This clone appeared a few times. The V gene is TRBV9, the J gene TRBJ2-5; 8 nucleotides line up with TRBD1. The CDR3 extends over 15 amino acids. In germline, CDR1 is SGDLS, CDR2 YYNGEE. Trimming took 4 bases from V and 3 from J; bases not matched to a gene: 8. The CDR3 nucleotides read TGTGCCAGCAGCCTAACAGGACAGGGCGAAGAGACCCAGTACTTC. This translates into CASSLTGQGEETQYF.

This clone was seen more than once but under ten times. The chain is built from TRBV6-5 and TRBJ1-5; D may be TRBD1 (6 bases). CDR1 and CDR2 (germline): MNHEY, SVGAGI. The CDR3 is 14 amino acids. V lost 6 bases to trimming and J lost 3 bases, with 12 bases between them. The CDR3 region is CASSEDRTNQPQHF. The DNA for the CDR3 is TGTGCCAGCAGCGAAGACAGGACCAATCAGCCCCAGCATTTT.

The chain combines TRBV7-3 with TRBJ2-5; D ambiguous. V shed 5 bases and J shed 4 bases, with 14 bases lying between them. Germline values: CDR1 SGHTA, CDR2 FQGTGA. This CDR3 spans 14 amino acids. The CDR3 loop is CASSPTRQGETQYF. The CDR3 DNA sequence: TGTGCCAGCAGCCCAACCCGACAAGGAGAGACCCAGTACTTC. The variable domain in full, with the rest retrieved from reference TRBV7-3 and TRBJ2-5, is GAGVSQTPSNKVTEKGKYVELRCDPISGHTALYWYRQSLGQGPEFLIYFQGTGAADDSGLPNDRFFAVRPEGSVSTLKIQRTERGDSAVYLCASSPTRQGETQYFGPGTRLLVL.

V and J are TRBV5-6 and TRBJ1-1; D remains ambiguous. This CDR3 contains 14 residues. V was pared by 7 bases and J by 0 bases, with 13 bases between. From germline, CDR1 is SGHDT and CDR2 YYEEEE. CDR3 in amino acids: CASSLWQMNTEAFF. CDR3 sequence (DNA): TGTGCCAGCTCCCTCTGGCAAATGAACACTGAAGCTTTCTTT.

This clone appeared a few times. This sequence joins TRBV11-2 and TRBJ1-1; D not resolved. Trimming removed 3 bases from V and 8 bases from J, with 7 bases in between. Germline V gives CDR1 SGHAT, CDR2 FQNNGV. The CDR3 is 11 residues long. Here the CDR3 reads CASSLLREAFF. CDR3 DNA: TGTGCCAGCAGCTTGTTGAGGGAAGCTTTCTTT. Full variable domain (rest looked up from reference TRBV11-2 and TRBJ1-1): EAGVAQSPRYKIIEKRQSVAFWCNPISGHATLYWYQQILGQGPKLLIQFQNNGVVDDSQLPKDRFSAERLKGVDSTLKIQPAKLEDSAVYLCASSLLREAFFGQGTRLTVV.

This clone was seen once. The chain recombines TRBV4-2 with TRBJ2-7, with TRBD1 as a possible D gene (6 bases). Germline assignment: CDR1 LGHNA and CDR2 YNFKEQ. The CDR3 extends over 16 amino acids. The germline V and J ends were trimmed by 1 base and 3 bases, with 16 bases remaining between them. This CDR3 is CASSQVGGAWNYEQYF. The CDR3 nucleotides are TGTGCCAGCAGCCAAGTAGGGGGAGCTTGGAACTACGAGCAGTACTTC.

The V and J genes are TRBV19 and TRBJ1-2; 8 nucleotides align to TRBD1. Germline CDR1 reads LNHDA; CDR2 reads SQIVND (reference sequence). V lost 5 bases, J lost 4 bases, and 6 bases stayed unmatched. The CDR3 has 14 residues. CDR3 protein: CASSSDRGVYGYTF. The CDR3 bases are TGTGCCAGTAGTTCTGACAGGGGAGTCTATGGCTACACCTTC.

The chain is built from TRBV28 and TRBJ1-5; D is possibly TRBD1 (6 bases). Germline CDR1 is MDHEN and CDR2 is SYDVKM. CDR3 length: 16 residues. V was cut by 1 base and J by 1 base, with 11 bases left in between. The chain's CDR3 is CASSLSTGFSNQPQHF. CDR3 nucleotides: TGTGCCAGCAGTTTATCCACAGGGTTCAGCAATCAGCCCCAGCATTTT. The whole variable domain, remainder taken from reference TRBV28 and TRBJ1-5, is DVKVTQSSRYLVKRTGEKVFLECVQDMDHENMFWYRQDPGLGLRLIYFSYDVKMKEKGDIPEGYSVSREKKERFSLILESASTNQTSMYLCASSLSTGFSNQPQHFGDGTRLSIL.

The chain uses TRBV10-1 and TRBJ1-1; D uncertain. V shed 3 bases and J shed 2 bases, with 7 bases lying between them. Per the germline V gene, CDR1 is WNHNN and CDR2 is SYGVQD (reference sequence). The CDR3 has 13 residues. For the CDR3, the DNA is TGCGCCAGCAGTGAACTGGTCAACACTGAAGCTTTCTTT. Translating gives CASSELVNTEAFF.